The entry below describes one T cell receptor (beta chain). Methods used by the authors: By means of reference gene primer amplification, nucleated cell counts were estimated. Measured with immunoSEQ multiplex PCR; TCRdb has only the in-frame clones, and not every one. The V and J calls and the clone size are those of that table, but D and trimming were determined from the DNA. Of under 80,000 clones in the sample, 85% to 90% were seen once. The data were taken from a study of blood T cell repertoires in COVID-19. Study information: COVID-19 samples, acute and convalescent, were from the United States, Italy and Spain. In each case, the material was cDNA or gDNA derived from T cells, B-cell-depleted T cells, or PBMCs.

Input material: peripheral blood. This receptor was obtained from an older man with acute or convalescent COVID-19.

CDR3 DNA: TGTGCCAGTAGACGACTAGCGGGAGGAGAAGATACGCAGTATTTT. The encoded protein is CASRRLAGGEDTQYF. V usage is TRBV19 and J usage is TRBJ2-3, with 13 bases aligning to TRBD2. The V gene's germline CDR1 is LNHDA and CDR2 SQIVND (reference sequence). This CDR3 has 15 amino acids. The J segment lost 5 bases and the V segment lost 6 bases, leaving 5 bases of the junction unmatched. The whole variable domain, filled in from reference TRBV19 and TRBJ2-3, reads DGGITQSPKYLFRKEGQNVTLSCEQNLNHDAMYWYRQDPGQGLRLIYYSQIVNDFQKGDIAEGYSVSREKKESFPLTVTSAQKNPTAFYLCASRRLAGGEDTQYFGPGTRLTVL.